A selection of T cell receptor beta chains follows, all from one sample in a study of CD8 T cells in Susac syndrome. TCRdb redid the calling of the immunoSEQ multiplex PCR reads with MiXCR, one entry per CDR3 protein. The table has 150,000 to 200,000 distinct CDR3 sequences, roughly 95% seen once. Material: CD4+ T cells from PBMCs. These receptors were collected from a human donor with multiple sclerosis. Both conserved end residues are part of each CDR3. Fields, in order: clone size, V gene, D gene, J gene, CDR3 protein, CDR3 DNA. A D gene is named only where the DNA matches it firmly. Some rows mark clone size as missing; the rest say once, few, many or name a class of expanded clone.

clone_size: -
v_call: TRBV4-3
d_call: TRBD1
j_call: TRBJ2-7
cdr3_aa: CASSQDGRTGRNTEQYF
cdr3_nt: TGCGCCAGCAGCCAAGATGGGAGGACAGGGCGAAATACCGAGCAGTACTTC

clone_size: -
v_call: TRBV7-9
d_call: -
j_call: TRBJ2-7
cdr3_aa: CASSLVHEQYF
cdr3_nt: TGTGCCAGCAGCTTAGTGCACGAGCAGTACTTC

clone_size: -
v_call: TRBV10-2
d_call: -
j_call: TRBJ1-4
cdr3_aa: CASSEGQGGEKLFF
cdr3_nt: TGCGCCAGCAGTGAAGGGCAGGGTGGAGAAAAACTGTTTTTT

clone_size: -
v_call: TRBV7-9
d_call: -
j_call: TRBJ2-6
cdr3_aa: CASTNPGANVLTF
cdr3_nt: TGTGCCAGCACCAACCCTGGGGCCAACGTCCTGACTTTC

clone_size: -
v_call: TRBV29-1
d_call: -
j_call: TRBJ1-2
cdr3_aa: CSARTALGFYGYTF
cdr3_nt: TGCAGCGCCAGGACAGCTCTGGGTTTCTATGGCTACACCTTC

clone_size: -
v_call: TRBV27
d_call: -
j_call: TRBJ1-2
cdr3_aa: CASSFQTGRFYGYTF
cdr3_nt: TGTGCCAGCAGTTTCCAGACTGGTAGATTCTATGGCTACACCTTC

clone_size: -
v_call: TRBV27
d_call: -
j_call: TRBJ2-3
cdr3_aa: CASQASASTDTQYF
cdr3_nt: TGTGCCAGCCAGGCGTCGGCTAGCACAGATACGCAGTATTTT

clone_size: few
v_call: TRBV5-1
d_call: -
j_call: TRBJ2-7
cdr3_aa: CASSVGTPRAEQYF
cdr3_nt: TGCGCCAGCAGCGTCGGGACACCGAGGGCGGAGCAGTACTTC

clone_size: -
v_call: TRBV5-4
d_call: -
j_call: TRBJ1-1
cdr3_aa: CASSLPGLQGGAFF
cdr3_nt: TGTGCCAGCAGCTTACCGGGACTGCAGGGTGGAGCTTTCTTT

clone_size: -
v_call: TRBV5-1
d_call: TRBD2
j_call: TRBJ2-5
cdr3_aa: CASSFPGGETQYF
cdr3_nt: TGCGCCAGCAGCTTCCCCGGGGGGGAGACCCAGTACTTC

clone_size: once
v_call: TRBV7-9
d_call: -
j_call: TRBJ2-2
cdr3_aa: CASSSPGNTGELFF
cdr3_nt: TGTGCCAGCAGCTCCCCGGGTAACACCGGGGAGCTGTTTTTT

clone_size: -
v_call: TRBV12-3/TRBV12-4
d_call: TRBD1
j_call: TRBJ1-5
cdr3_aa: CASSFRGGEPQHF
cdr3_nt: TGTGCCAGCAGTTTCCGAGGGGGCGAGCCCCAGCATTTT

clone_size: -
v_call: TRBV7-2
d_call: -
j_call: TRBJ2-7
cdr3_aa: CASSLVSSGYEQYF
cdr3_nt: TGTGCCAGCAGCTTAGTTTCGAGCGGGTACGAGCAGTACTTC

clone_size: -
v_call: TRBV23-1
d_call: -
j_call: TRBJ1-1
cdr3_aa: CASSQEVWVNTEAFF
cdr3_nt: TGCGCCAGCAGTCAAGAAGTCTGGGTGAACACTGAAGCTTTCTTT

clone_size: -
v_call: TRBV5-1
d_call: -
j_call: TRBJ1-2
cdr3_aa: CASSSGPGAYGYTF
cdr3_nt: TGCGCCAGCAGCTCCGGCCCAGGGGCCTATGGCTACACCTTC

clone_size: -
v_call: TRBV7-6
d_call: -
j_call: TRBJ1-3
cdr3_aa: CASSLGQLNTIYF
cdr3_nt: TGTGCCAGCAGCTTGGGACAATTAAACACCATATATTTT

clone_size: -
v_call: TRBV30
d_call: -
j_call: TRBJ1-1
cdr3_aa: CAWNRLIEAFF
cdr3_nt: TGTGCCTGGAACAGACTAATAGAAGCTTTCTTT

clone_size: -
v_call: TRBV9
d_call: TRBD2
j_call: TRBJ2-7
cdr3_aa: CASSVGLMGLAGVGEQYF
cdr3_nt: TGTGCCAGCAGCGTAGGCTTGATGGGACTAGCGGGAGTCGGAGAGCAGTACTTC

clone_size: -
v_call: TRBV24-1
d_call: -
j_call: TRBJ1-2
cdr3_aa: CATSDITVNYGYTF
cdr3_nt: TGTGCCACCAGTGATATCACCGTCAACTATGGCTACACCTTC

clone_size: -
v_call: TRBV29-1
d_call: -
j_call: TRBJ2-3
cdr3_aa: CSGREGVRTDTQYF
cdr3_nt: TGCAGCGGCAGGGAGGGGGTGAGGACAGATACGCAGTATTTT

clone_size: -
v_call: TRBV25-1
d_call: -
j_call: TRBJ2-1
cdr3_aa: CATRRDNEQFF
cdr3_nt: TGTGCTACTAGAAGGGACAATGAGCAGTTCTTC

clone_size: -
v_call: TRBV6-6
d_call: TRBD1
j_call: TRBJ1-5
cdr3_aa: CASSSGDSYQPQHF
cdr3_nt: TGTGCCAGCAGTTCTGGGGACAGCTATCAGCCCCAGCATTTT

clone_size: -
v_call: TRBV15
d_call: -
j_call: TRBJ1-1
cdr3_aa: CATSIASKNTEAFF
cdr3_nt: TGTGCCACCAGCATAGCCAGTAAGAACACTGAAGCTTTCTTT

clone_size: -
v_call: TRBV2
d_call: -
j_call: TRBJ1-2
cdr3_aa: CASGEGPNYGYTF
cdr3_nt: TGTGCCAGCGGTGAGGGACCGAACTATGGCTACACCTTC

clone_size: -
v_call: TRBV30
d_call: TRBD1
j_call: TRBJ1-6
cdr3_aa: CAWSRQGDSPLHF
cdr3_nt: TGTGCCTGGAGTAGGCAGGGGGACTCACCCCTCCACTTT

clone_size: few
v_call: TRBV5-1
d_call: -
j_call: TRBJ2-3
cdr3_aa: CASSSSSTDTQYF
cdr3_nt: TGCGCCAGCAGTTCCAGCAGCACAGATACGCAGTATTTT

clone_size: -
v_call: TRBV5-1
d_call: TRBD2
j_call: TRBJ2-3
cdr3_aa: CASSLSGSTYSTDTQYF
cdr3_nt: TGCGCCAGCAGCTTGAGCGGGAGCACCTACAGCACAGATACGCAGTATTTT

clone_size: -
v_call: TRBV9
d_call: TRBD2
j_call: TRBJ2-3
cdr3_aa: CASSISGTGGTDTQYF
cdr3_nt: TGTGCCAGCAGCATAAGCGGGACTGGCGGCACAGATACGCAGTATTTT

clone_size: -
v_call: TRBV24-1
d_call: TRBD1
j_call: TRBJ2-3
cdr3_aa: CATSDPHRDSGDTQYF
cdr3_nt: TGTGCCACCAGTGATCCACACCGGGACAGCGGCGATACGCAGTATTTT